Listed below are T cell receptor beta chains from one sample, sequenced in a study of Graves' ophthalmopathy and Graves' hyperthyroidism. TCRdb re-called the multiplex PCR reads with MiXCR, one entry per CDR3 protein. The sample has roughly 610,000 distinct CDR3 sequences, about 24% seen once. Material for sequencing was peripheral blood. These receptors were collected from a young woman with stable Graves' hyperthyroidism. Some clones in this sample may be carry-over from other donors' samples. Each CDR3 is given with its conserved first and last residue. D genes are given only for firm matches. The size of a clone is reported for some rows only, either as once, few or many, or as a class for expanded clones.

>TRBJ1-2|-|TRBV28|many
TGTGCCAGCAGGCTGACCTACAGGACCGGAGGACGCTATGGCTACACCTTC
CASRLTYRTGGRYGYTF
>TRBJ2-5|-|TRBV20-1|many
TGCAGTGCTAACAGCTCTGAGACCCAGTACTTC
CSANSSETQYF
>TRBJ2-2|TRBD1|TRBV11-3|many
TGTGCCAGCAGCGGATCCCGGGACAGGTCGAACACCGGGGAGCTGTTTTTT
CASSGSRDRSNTGELFF
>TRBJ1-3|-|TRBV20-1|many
TGCAGTGCTATGGACATGAACTCTGGAAACACCATATATTTT
CSAMDMNSGNTIYF
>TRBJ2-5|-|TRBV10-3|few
TGTGCCATCAGTTACGGGGGGCCGCAAGAGACCAAGTACTTC
CAISYGGPQETKYF
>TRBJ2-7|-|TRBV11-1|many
TGTGCCAGCAGCTTAGGTTGGTCGGGCGAGCAGTACTTC
CASSLGWSGEQYF
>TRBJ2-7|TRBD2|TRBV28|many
TGTGCCAGCAGCCCCGGGGGGTCTTTAGCGCGAGAGCAGTACTTC
CASSPGGSLAREQYF
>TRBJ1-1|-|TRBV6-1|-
TGTGCCAGCAGGGGGGATGGATCTCACACTGAAGCTTTCTTT
CASRGDGSHTEAFF
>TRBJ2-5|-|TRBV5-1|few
TGCGCCAGCAGTTTCTTTGACAGGCTTCAAGAGACCCAGTACTTC
CASSFFDRLQETQYF
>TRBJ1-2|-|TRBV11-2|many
TGTGCCAGCAGCTTAATACAGGGTGACTATGGCTACACCTTC
CASSLIQGDYGYTF
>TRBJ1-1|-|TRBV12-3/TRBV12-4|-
TGTGCCAGCAGGGACGGCCGTCGTAGCACTGAAGCTTTCTTT
CASRDGRRSTEAFF
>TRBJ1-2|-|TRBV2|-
TGTGCCAGCAGTGGGGAAAGAGGGACGGTCTATGGCTACACCTTC
CASSGERGTVYGYTF
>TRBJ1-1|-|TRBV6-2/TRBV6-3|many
TGTGCCAGCAGCCTCGGGATCACTGAAGCTTTCTTT
CASSLGITEAFF
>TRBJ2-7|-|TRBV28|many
TGTGCCAGCAGTGCCACAGCTTCCTACGAGCAGTACTTC
CASSATASYEQYF
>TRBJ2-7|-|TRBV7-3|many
TGTGCCAGCAGCTTAACCCGGGGAGCTTCCTACGAGCAGTACTTC
CASSLTRGASYEQYF
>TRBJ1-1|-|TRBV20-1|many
TGCAGTGTACCGTGGACAGCGCGCCCAGGAGCTTTCTTT
CSVPWTARPGAFF
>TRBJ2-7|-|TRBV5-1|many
TGCGCCAGCAGCTTATTAGCCGGGGCGTCCTACGAGCAGTACTTC
CASSLLAGASYEQYF
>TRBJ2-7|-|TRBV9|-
TGTGCCAGCAGTTTTAGAGCACAACCCTACGAGCAGTACTTC
CASSFRAQPYEQYF
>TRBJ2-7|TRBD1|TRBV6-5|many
TGTGCCAGCAGTACGGGACAGGGAATTTACGAGCAGTACTTC
CASSTGQGIYEQYF
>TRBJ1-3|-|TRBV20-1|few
TGCAGTGCTAGAGATGTAGGCTCCTCTGGAAACACCATATATTTT
CSARDVGSSGNTIYF
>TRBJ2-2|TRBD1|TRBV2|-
TGTGCCAGCAGCCGACAGGGGGTCGACACCGGGGAGCTGTTTTTT
CASSRQGVDTGELFF
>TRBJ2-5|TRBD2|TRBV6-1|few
TGTGCCAGCGGAGGGACTAGCGGGGCAGAGACCCAGTACTTC
CASGGTSGAETQYF
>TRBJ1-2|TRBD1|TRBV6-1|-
TGTGCCAGTAGTAAACTGACAGGGGACTATGGCTACACCTTC
CASSKLTGDYGYTF
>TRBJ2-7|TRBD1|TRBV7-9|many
TGTGCCAGCAGCTCCGAGACAGGGTACCACGAGCAGTACTTC
CASSSETGYHEQYF
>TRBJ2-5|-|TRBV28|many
TGTGCCAGCAGTTTTGCGGAGAGGCCCCAGTACTTC
CASSFAERPQYF
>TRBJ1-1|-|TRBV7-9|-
TGTGCCAGCAGCTATCACTCGACAGAAGAAGCTTTCTTT
CASSYHSTEEAFF
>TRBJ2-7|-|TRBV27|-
TGTGCCAGCAGGGGACAAGCCCCCGAGCAGTACTTC
CASRGQAPEQYF
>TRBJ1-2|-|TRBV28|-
TGTGCCAGCAGTTACCCCGGGATACGGACGGACACCTTC
CASSYPGIRTDTF
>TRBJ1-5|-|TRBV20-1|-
TGCAGTGCTTCGGACACCACTAAGAGGAATCAGCCCCAGCATTTT
CSASDTTKRNQPQHF
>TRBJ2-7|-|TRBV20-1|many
TGCAGTGCTAGAGATTGGGGGTCAGGGGGGGGCATACACGAGCAGTACTTC
CSARDWGSGGGIHEQYF
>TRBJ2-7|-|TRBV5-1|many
TGCGCCAGCGGTGGGCCGAGCTCCTACGAGCAGTACTTC
CASGGPSSYEQYF
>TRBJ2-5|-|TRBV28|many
TGTGCCAGCATGGTGGGAACCACCAAAGAGACCCAGTACTTC
CASMVGTTKETQYF
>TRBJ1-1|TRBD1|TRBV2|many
TGTGCCAGCAGCGGACAGGGGGTGGGCACTGAAGCTTTCTTT
CASSGQGVGTEAFF
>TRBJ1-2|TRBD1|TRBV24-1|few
TGTGCCACCAGTGCCGCAGGGGGTCGTAACTATGGCTACACCTTC
CATSAAGGRNYGYTF
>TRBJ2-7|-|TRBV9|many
TGTGCCAGCAGCGTAGATATTGGGACACCGTACGAGCAGTACTTC
CASSVDIGTPYEQYF
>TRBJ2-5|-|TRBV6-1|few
TGTGCCAGCAGTACCATCCTGGAGGGGGAGACCCAGTACTTC
CASSTILEGETQYF
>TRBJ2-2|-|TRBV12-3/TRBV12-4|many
TGTGCCAGCAGTGGACCGAACACCGGGGAGCTGTTTTTT
CASSGPNTGELFF
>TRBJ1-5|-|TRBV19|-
TGTGCCAGTAGTATCTCGGCTCCTCAGCCCCAGCATTTT
CASSISAPQPQHF
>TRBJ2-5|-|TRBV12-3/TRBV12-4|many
TGTGCCAGCAGTTTGCAGGGGCCTCAAGAGACCCAGTACTTC
CASSLQGPQETQYF
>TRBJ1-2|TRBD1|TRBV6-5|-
TGTGCCAGCAGTTACGGGACAGGGAGCGCCTATGGCTACACCTTC
CASSYGTGSAYGYTF
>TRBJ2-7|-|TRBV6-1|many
TGTGCCAGCAGCGCTTCCGGCTACGAGCAGTACTTC
CASSASGYEQYF